The 30 T cell receptor beta chains reported below all come from one sample, sequenced in a study of Ad26.COV2.S vaccination and SARS-CoV-2 variants. The data were produced by immunoSEQ multiplex PCR, yet TCRdb's version contains in-frame clones alone and is incomplete. In the table there are approximately 350,000 clones, roughly 85% of which are singletons. As for treatment: 19 received Ad26.COV2.S at low or high dose, single or two shots; roughly five received placebo; per-sample allocation not given. Collection of samples fell on day 63 after the first vaccine or placebo injection. Sample: peripheral blood, taken in a trial of Ad26.COV2.S vaccine versus placebo. These receptors were collected from a person aged 18-65 years who received the Ad26.COV2.S COVID-19 vaccine or a placebo.

The chain links TRBV5-1 to TRBJ1-6; a weak D match, TRBD1 (5 bases). Germline loops: CDR1 SGHRS, CDR2 YFSETQ. The V end was cut by 4 bases, the J end by 5 bases, with 10 bases between. The CDR3 sequence is 14 residues long. CDR3 DNA: TGCGCCAGCAGCGTGGACACCAATAATTCACCCCTCCACTTT. Translating it yields CASSVDTNNSPLHF.

The gene calls are TRBV4-2 and TRBJ2-1, with D possibly being TRBD1 or TRBD2 (7 bases each). Trimming removed 4 bases at V and 7 bases at J, with 20 bases between. Germline CDR1 and CDR2: LGHNA and YNFKEQ. There are 16 residues in the CDR3. CDR3 in DNA: TGTGCCAGCAGCCCCGAGAGCCAGGGGGGGAGGAATGAGCAGTTCTTC. This codes for CASSPESQGGRNEQFF.

This chain uses TRBV13 with TRBJ1-3, with TRBD1 identical over 8 bases. This CDR3 is built from 14 residues. With V trimmed by 6 bases and J by 8 bases, 9 bases remained unmatched. Germline V gene lookup returns CDR1 PRHDT and CDR2 FYEKMQ (reference sequence). The CDR3 here is CASRLQGAGYTIYF. The DNA for the CDR3 is TGTGCCAGCAGACTTCAGGGGGCGGGATACACCATATATTTT.

The CDR3 DNA reads TGTGCCAGCAGCTTAGACGGTGAACGCACAGATACGCAGTATTTT. It translates to CASSLDGERTDTQYF. The chain joins TRBV7-3 to TRBJ2-3, with unresolved D. The CDR3 length is 15 residues. The ends were cut back, 2 bases at V and 1 base at J, with 10 bases in the middle. CDR1 and CDR2 (germline): SGHTA, FQGTGA.

This clone came up a few times. The V and J genes are TRBV5-1 and TRBJ1-1; D remains ambiguous. With 3 bases removed from V and 6 bases from J, the gap between germline ends came to 15 bases. There are 14 residues in the CDR3. Germline lookup yields CDR1 SGHRS and CDR2 YFSETQ. The CDR3, as DNA: TGCGCCAGCAGCTCTGAGAGGGTTAGCGCTGAAGCTTTCTTT. It encodes CASSSERVSAEAFF.

The chain recombines TRBV7-9 with TRBJ1-1; 12 bases line up with TRBD1. Germline trimming cut 5 bases from V and 2 bases from J; bases unmatched to any gene: 9. Germline V gene data show CDR1 as SEHNR and CDR2 as FQNEAQ (reference sequence). This CDR3 has 17 amino acids. CDR3 in amino acids: CASSAMPGTGGNTEAFF. The CDR3 bases are TGTGCCAGCAGCGCCATGCCAGGGACAGGGGGCAACACTGAAGCTTTCTTT. Variable domain in full (rest from reference TRBV7-9 and TRBJ1-1): DTGVSQNPRHKITKRGQNVTFRCDPISEHNRLYWYRQTLGQGPEFLTYFQNEAQLEKSRLLSDRFSAERPKGSFSTLEIQRTEQGDSAMYLCASSAMPGTGGNTEAFFGQGTRLTVV.

The CDR3, as DNA: TGTGCCAGCAGTGAAGGACAGGGAAGGGGTCTCGAGGATCAGCCCCAGCATTTT. This gives the protein CASSEGQGRGLEDQPQHF. The chain has TRBV25-1 and TRBJ1-5; 8 bases are a match to TRBD1. With 2 bases clipped from V and 5 bases from J, the junction kept 14 bases outside the gene matches. CDR3 length: 18 amino acids. CDR1 is MGHDK, CDR2 SYGVNS, per germline.

The rearrangement links TRBV2 to TRBJ1-2, with unresolved D. In germline, CDR1 is SNHLY, CDR2 FYNNEI. This CDR3 is built from 13 residues. The V gene lost 10 bases and the J gene lost 6 bases, with 18 bases spanning the gap. The CDR3 DNA reads as TGTGCCACCGTCCCCTTAAAAGTAGATGGCTACACCTTC. It encodes CATVPLKVDGYTF.

The rearrangement joins TRBV18 to TRBJ2-1; D may be TRBD1 (5 bases). CDR3 length equals 13 residues. V dropped 2 bases and J dropped 12 bases, with 14 bases sitting between them. Looked up from germline, CDR1 is KGHSH and CDR2 is LQKENI. CDR3 in DNA: TGTGCCAGCTCACCATTCGGCAGGGTCATGCAGTTCTTC. As protein: CASSPFGRVMQFF.

In DNA form, the CDR3 reads TGTGCCAGCCAGCTACAGGGGGCTAGCACAGATACGCAGTATTTT. Protein sequence: CASQLQGASTDTQYF. The V and J genes are TRBV6-4 and TRBJ2-3; TRBD1 matches 9 bases. In germline, CDR1 is MRHNA, CDR2 SNTAGT. This CDR3 spans 15 amino acids. The junction had 6 bases not matched to a gene; V was cut back by 8 bases and J by 0 bases.

This chain uses TRBV14 with TRBJ2-1; 10 bases are a match to TRBD2. This CDR3 is built from 15 residues. Germline CDR1 SGHDN, CDR2 FVKESK. J lost 7 bases, V lost 4 bases, and 7 bases had no gene match. CDR3 bases: TGTGCCAGCAGCCGTCTAGCGGGAGTCTTTAATGAGCAGTTCTTC. Translated: CASSRLAGVFNEQFF. Using reference TRBV14 and TRBJ2-1 for the parts outside the CDR3, the full variable domain is EAGVTQFPSHSVIEKGQTVTLRCDPISGHDNLYWYRRVMGKEIKFLLHFVKESKQDESGMPNNRFLAERTGGTYSTLKVQPAELEDSGVYFCASSRLAGVFNEQFFGPGTRLTVL.

The V and J genes are TRBV24-1 and TRBJ2-3; TRBD2 is a possible D gene (6 bases). There are 14 residues in the CDR3. Per the germline V gene, CDR1 is KGHDR and CDR2 is SFDVKD. The V and J ends lost 4 bases and 1 base respectively, with 8 bases between them. This chain's CDR3 is CATSDSSGTDTQYF. DNA of the CDR3: TGTGCCACCAGTGACTCTAGCGGCACAGATACGCAGTATTTT.

This chain connects TRBV29-1 to TRBJ1-1; D not resolved. This CDR3 region has 12 residues. From germline, CDR1 is SQVTM and CDR2 ANQGSEA. The V end lost 8 bases, the J end lost 1 base, and 11 bases lay between the germline ends. The CDR3 spells CSSYGENTEAFF. CDR3 in DNA: TGCAGCAGTTACGGGGAGAACACTGAAGCTTTCTTT.

A few counts support this clone. The chain joins TRBV7-2 to TRBJ2-3; D possibly corresponds to TRBD2 (7 bases). Trimming left V 1 base short and J 5 bases short, with 16 bases between. CDR1 is SGHTA, CDR2 FQGNSA, per germline. The CDR3 length is 16 residues. The CDR3 DNA reads TGTGCCAGCAGCTTAGGCCCTAAGGGGGGGCAAGATACGCAGTATTTT. It translates to CASSLGPKGGQDTQYF.

This clone was picked up one time. The chain carries TRBV2 and TRBJ2-2; the D gene is possibly TRBD1 (6 bases). This CDR3 has 13 residues. Germline values: CDR1 SNHLY, CDR2 FYNNEI. The V and J ends lost 9 bases and 6 bases respectively, with 14 bases between them. The CDR3 here is CASQRTAAGELFF. CDR3 DNA: TGTGCCAGTCAACGGACAGCGGCCGGGGAGCTGTTTTTT.

V gene TRBV25-1 combines with J gene TRBJ1-4; a possible D gene is TRBD1 (5 bases). CDR1 is MGHDK and CDR2 is SYGVNS in the germline V gene. CDR3 length: 14 residues. Trimming took off 5 bases at V and 4 bases at J, with 11 bases between the two ends. Here the CDR3 reads CASSRGGGNEKLFF. The CDR3 DNA reads TGTGCCAGCAGTCGGGGCGGGGGTAATGAAAAACTGTTTTTT.

The chain couples TRBV5-1 to TRBJ2-7; D is possibly TRBD1 (6 bases). Trimming took 4 bases from V and 1 from J, leaving 15 bases between them. Germline CDR1 reads SGHRS; CDR2 reads YFSETQ. The CDR3 is 15 amino acids. The CDR3 here is CASSAGPTGSYEQYF. The CDR3, as DNA: TGCGCCAGCAGCGCCGGCCCGACAGGTTCCTACGAGCAGTACTTC. The variable domain in full, completed from reference TRBV5-1 and TRBJ2-7, reads KAGVTQTPRYLIKTRGQQVTLSCSPISGHRSVSWYQQTPGQGLQFLFEYFSETQRNKGNFPGRFSGRQFSNSRSEMNVSTLELGDSALYLCASSAGPTGSYEQYFGPGTRLTVT.

V gene TRBV6-5 combines with J gene TRBJ1-1; a possible D gene is TRBD1 (5 bases). This CDR3 is built from 15 residues. CDR1 and CDR2 (germline): MNHEY, SVGAGI. Trimming stripped 5 bases from V and 4 bases from J, with 17 bases between. The CDR3 region is CASSHRDGAVTEAFF. CDR3 DNA: TGTGCCAGCAGTCACCGGGACGGTGCAGTCACTGAAGCTTTCTTT.

The chain recombines TRBV12-5 with TRBJ2-7; D is perhaps TRBD2 (5 bases). This CDR3 is 12 amino acids long. Per germline, CDR1 LGHNT and CDR2 FRNRAP. Trimming removed 4 bases at V and 1 base at J, with 5 bases between. The CDR3 DNA is TGTGCTAGTGGTTCGGGGTCCTACGAGCAGTACTTC. Protein sequence: CASGSGSYEQYF.

The rearrangement uses TRBV19 and TRBJ1-6, with unresolved D. CDR3 length: 14 residues. V was pared by 5 bases and J by 3 bases, with 8 bases between. Germline V gene lookup returns CDR1 LNHDA and CDR2 SQIVND (reference sequence). The CDR3 DNA follows: TGTGCCAGTAGTGTACGGGACTATAATTCACCCCTCCACTTT. It translates to CASSVRDYNSPLHF.

The chain couples TRBV19 to TRBJ2-4; 8 positions agree with TRBD1. The ends lost 6 bases at V and 8 bases at J; junction bases unmatched: 6. Germline values: CDR1 LNHDA, CDR2 SQIVND (reference sequence). The CDR3 loop spans 13 amino acids. The CDR3 coding sequence is TGTGCCAGTAGCGACACAGGGGGAGACATTCAGTACTTC. Its protein is CASSDTGGDIQYF.

This chain links TRBV12-3 or TRBV12-4 with TRBJ2-3; D unresolved. Trimming stripped 3 bases from V and 6 bases from J, with 10 bases between. This CDR3 has 13 amino acids. CDR3 sequence reads: CASSLDRSDTQYF. Written as DNA, the CDR3 is TGTGCCAGCAGTTTGGACCGGTCGGATACGCAGTATTTT.

Details on this clone: Other DNA sequences in this sample translate to the same CDR3. The chain joins TRBV7-2 to TRBJ2-5; 11 positions agree with TRBD2. The CDR3 consists of 15 residues. Germline V CDR1 and CDR2: SGHTA, FQGNSA. J gave up 5 bases and V 6 bases, and 8 bases lay outside the gene matches. CDR3: CASSYSGGAGETQYF. The CDR3, as DNA: TGTGCCAGCAGTTATAGCGGGGGGGCCGGGGAGACCCAGTACTTC.

This clone has a single count. The V call is TRBV10-1, the J call TRBJ2-3, with D perhaps TRBD2 (5 bases). V lost 4 bases to trimming and J lost 4 bases, with 9 bases between them. The CDR3 is made up of 13 amino acids. Germline V gene sequence: CDR1 WNHNN, CDR2 SYGVQD (reference sequence). The CDR3 sequence: CASSGGRPDTQYF. The CDR3 nucleotides read TGCGCCAGCAGTGGAGGGCGCCCAGATACGCAGTATTTT.

This chain uses TRBV4-1 with TRBJ2-3, with D unclear. This CDR3 is 16 amino acids long. V lost 4 bases and J lost 2, with 16 bases in between. Germline lookup yields CDR1 MGHRA and CDR2 YSYEKL. The CDR3 protein is CASSLRAADDTDTQYF. The DNA for the CDR3 is TGCGCCAGCAGCCTCCGGGCAGCAGACGACACAGATACGCAGTATTTT.

The V call is TRBV19, the J call TRBJ2-1; weak D call: TRBD1 (5 bases). The CDR3 extends over 13 amino acids. V shed 6 bases and J shed 7 bases, with 13 bases lying between them. In germline, CDR1 is LNHDA, CDR2 SQIVND (reference sequence). In DNA, the CDR3 is TGTGCCAGTAGAAGGCAGGGTGGGAATGAGCAGTTCTTC. This encodes CASRRQGGNEQFF.

In nucleotides, the CDR3 is TGCGCCAGCGCCCTGGGACAGGGGGCGAGAGAGCAGTACTTC. It yields the protein CASALGQGAREQYF. The V and J genes are TRBV5-1 and TRBJ2-7, with 12 bases matching TRBD1. This CDR3 contains 14 residues. CDR1 SGHRS and CDR2 YFSETQ come from the germline V gene. V lost 7 bases to trimming and J lost 7 bases; unmatched junction nucleotides: 9.

The chain joins TRBV5-1 to TRBJ2-5, with 7 positions matching TRBD1. Trimming at V came to 8 bases and at J to 4 bases, leaving 5 bases not matched to a gene. This CDR3 comprises 12 residues. The germline V gene has CDR1 SGHRS and CDR2 YFSETQ. The CDR3 loop reads CASNRGGETQYF. CDR3 bases: TGCGCCAGTAACAGGGGCGGAGAGACCCAGTACTTC.

The chain has TRBV4-3 and TRBJ2-2; 7 bases are a match to TRBD1. This CDR3 is built from 18 residues. The V segment lost 2 bases and the J segment 2 bases; nucleotides outside the gene matches: 11. Germline values: CDR1 LGHNA, CDR2 YSLEER. DNA of the CDR3: TGCGCCAGCAGCCAATTTCTCAAACAGGGGAAAAACACCGGGGAGCTGTTTTTT. Amino acids: CASSQFLKQGKNTGELFF.

This chain joins TRBV10-3 and TRBJ2-1; tentative D call: TRBD1 (5 bases). Germline CDR1 is ENHRY and CDR2 is SYGVKD. V was trimmed by 2 bases and J by 5 bases, leaving 13 bases between them. The CDR3 is 15 residues long. CDR3 DNA sequence: TGTGCCATCAGTGAGCTGGGGCCGGACCACAATGAGCAGTTCTTC. It translates to CAISELGPDHNEQFF.